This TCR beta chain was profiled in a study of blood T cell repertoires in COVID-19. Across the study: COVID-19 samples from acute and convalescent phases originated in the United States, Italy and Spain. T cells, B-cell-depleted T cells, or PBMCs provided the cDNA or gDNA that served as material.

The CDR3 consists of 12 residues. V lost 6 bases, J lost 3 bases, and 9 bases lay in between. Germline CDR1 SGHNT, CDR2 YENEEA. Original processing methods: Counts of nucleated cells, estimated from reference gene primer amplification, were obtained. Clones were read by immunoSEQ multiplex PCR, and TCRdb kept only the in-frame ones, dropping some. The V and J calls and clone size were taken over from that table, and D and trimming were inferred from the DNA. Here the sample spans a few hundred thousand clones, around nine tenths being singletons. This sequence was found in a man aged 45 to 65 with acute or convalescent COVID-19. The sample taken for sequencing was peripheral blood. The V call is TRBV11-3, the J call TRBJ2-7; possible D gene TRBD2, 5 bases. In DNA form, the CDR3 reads TGTGCCAGCAGGGGAGATGACTACGAGCAGTACTTC. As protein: CASRGDDYEQYF.